The rows below give T cell receptor beta chains drawn from one sample of a study of PD-1 blockade in classical Hodgkin lymphoma. Only in-frame clones appear in the TCRdb table, and some are missing; sequencing was by immunoSEQ multiplex PCR. The sample consists of approximately 21,000 clones, around 70% of them appearing once. Here the sequenced sample was peripheral blood mononuclear cells (PBMCs), taken before the fourth cycle of nivolumab. The receptors come from a human donor with classical Hodgkin lymphoma. The CDR3 runs from the conserved cysteine through the conserved F or W. D genes are given only for firm matches. Rows give clone size only sometimes, using once, few, many, or a class for an expanded clone.

clone size,V gene,J gene,D gene,CDR3 protein,CDR3 DNA
-,TRBV4-3,TRBJ1-4,TRBD1,CASSQTTGYTNEKLFF,TGCGCCAGCAGCCAAACGACAGGGTACACTAATGAAAAACTGTTTTTT
few,TRBV19,TRBJ2-3,TRBD2,CASSFLAGVNTQYF,TGTGCCAGTAGTTTCCTAGCGGGAGTGAATACGCAGTATTTT
-,TRBV11-2,TRBJ2-1,TRBD2,CASSLEGREGRNEQFF,TGTGCCAGCAGCTTAGAGGGGCGGGAGGGCCGCAATGAGCAGTTCTTC
-,TRBV5-4,TRBJ2-7,-,CASSEAGTPLGREQYF,TGTGCCAGCAGCGAAGCCGGGACACCACTGGGGAGGGAGCAGTACTTC
-,TRBV27,TRBJ2-7,-,CASSRTGGVYEQYF,TGTGCCAGCAGCCGAACAGGGGGGGTATACGAGCAGTACTTC
-,TRBV4-2,TRBJ2-1,-,CASSQERQGGYNEQFF,TGTGCCAGCAGCCAAGAGAGGCAGGGAGGTTACAATGAGCAGTTCTTC
-,TRBV7-9,TRBJ2-7,-,CASSLSWDEQYF,TGTGCCAGCAGCTTATCTTGGGACGAGCAGTACTTC
-,TRBV19,TRBJ1-4,TRBD1,CASRKTGGNEKLFF,TGTGCCAGTAGAAAGACAGGGGGTAATGAAAAACTGTTTTTT
once,TRBV5-4,TRBJ2-3,-,CASSRRQGLADTQYF,TGTGCCAGCAGTCGCCGCCAGGGGTTGGCAGATACGCAGTATTTT
few,TRBV4-3,TRBJ1-6,-,CASSQAQGNNNSPLHF,TGCGCCAGCAGCCAAGCTCAGGGGAATAATAATTCACCCCTCCACTTT
-,TRBV5-1,TRBJ1-2,-,CASSSGRYYGYTF,TGCGCCAGCAGCTCGGGACGGTACTATGGCTACACCTTC
few,TRBV28,TRBJ1-2,-,CASSLDGNYGYTF,TGTGCCAGCAGTTTAGACGGAAACTATGGCTACACCTTC
-,TRBV15,TRBJ2-3,TRBD1,CAARQGFNTDTQYF,TGTGCCGCCCGACAGGGCTTTAACACAGATACGCAGTATTTT
-,TRBV11-2,TRBJ2-5,-,CASSLDRSETQYF,TGTGCCAGCAGCTTAGATCGAAGTGAGACCCAGTACTTC
once,TRBV6-6,TRBJ1-3,-,CASSYSPKPGNTIYF,TGTGCCAGCAGTTACTCTCCAAAGCCTGGAAACACCATATATTTT
few,TRBV19,TRBJ2-5,TRBD2,CASSIRASGGASETQYF,TGTGCCAGTAGTATCAGGGCTAGCGGGGGGGCGTCAGAGACCCAGTACTTC
-,TRBV2,TRBJ1-5,TRBD1,CASSPTGINQPQHF,TGTGCCAGCAGCCCGACAGGGATCAATCAGCCCCAGCATTTT
few,TRBV7-2,TRBJ1-2,-,CASSLSPGNYGYTF,TGTGCCAGCAGCTTAAGTCCGGGCAACTATGGCTACACCTTC
-,TRBV5-4,TRBJ1-1,TRBD1,CASSLAQDRGLRTEAFF,TGTGCCAGCAGCTTGGCACAGGACAGGGGGCTGAGGACTGAAGCTTTCTTT
medium-sized,TRBV7-3,TRBJ1-5,-,CASSLAVNQPQHF,TGTGCCAGCAGCTTAGCAGTCAATCAGCCCCAGCATTTT
-,TRBV18,TRBJ1-5,-,CASSPQEGRGNQPQHF,TGTGCCAGCTCACCCCAGGAGGGGCGAGGCAATCAGCCCCAGCATTTT
-,TRBV2,TRBJ1-1,-,CAGKLDGNTEAFF,TGTGCCGGAAAACTCGACGGGAACACTGAAGCTTTCTTT
-,TRBV30,TRBJ1-2,-,CAWTLLRDGYTF,TGTGCCTGGACCCTTCTCCGGGACGGCTACACCTTC
-,TRBV28,TRBJ2-7,TRBD1,CASSQNRGEQYF,TGTGCCAGCAGTCAAAACAGGGGCGAGCAGTACTTC
-,TRBV2,TRBJ2-2,TRBD1,CASSRQGAINTGELFF,TGTGCCAGCAGTCGACAGGGGGCTATTAACACCGGGGAGCTGTTTTTT
-,TRBV7-2,TRBJ2-7,-,CASKNRAGFYEQYF,TGTGCCAGTAAAAACCGTGCAGGATTCTACGAGCAGTACTTC
-,TRBV5-3,TRBJ2-7,-,CARASSYEQYF,TGTGCCAGAGCATCTTCCTACGAGCAGTACTTC
-,TRBV29-1,TRBJ2-2,-,CSAQAGTSRELFF,TGCAGCGCCCAGGCCGGCACGTCCCGGGAGCTGTTTTTT
-,TRBV5-8,TRBJ1-5,-,CASSLAWAGLNQPQHF,TGTGCCAGCAGCTTGGCCTGGGCAGGTCTAAATCAGCCCCAGCATTTT
-,TRBV9,TRBJ2-7,TRBD2,CASSGSGGRLDEQYF,TGTGCCAGCAGCGGTAGCGGGGGAAGGCTCGACGAGCAGTACTTC
-,TRBV5-4,TRBJ1-1,-,CASSLVGIEAFF,TGTGCCAGCAGCTTGGTGGGAATTGAAGCTTTCTTT
-,TRBV9,TRBJ2-2,TRBD2,CASSAGTRLTGELFF,TGTGCCAGCAGCGCCGGGACTAGGTTAACCGGGGAGCTGTTTTTT
-,TRBV2,TRBJ2-1,TRBD1,CASNPRTGANEQFF,TGTGCCAGCAACCCCCGGACAGGGGCAAATGAGCAGTTCTTC
few,TRBV10-3,TRBJ1-2,TRBD1,CAIRATGADGYTF,TGTGCCATCAGGGCGACAGGGGCAGACGGCTACACCTTC
medium-sized,TRBV6-5,TRBJ2-1,TRBD2,CASTQGGGAYNEQFF,TGTGCCAGCACCCAGGGTGGGGGGGCCTACAATGAGCAGTTCTTC
-,TRBV9,TRBJ1-1,TRBD1,CASSVGDRGRGTEAFF,TGTGCCAGCAGCGTAGGGGACAGGGGGAGAGGCACTGAAGCTTTCTTT
-,TRBV7-6,TRBJ2-3,TRBD2,CASSPNAGGGTDTQYF,TGTGCCAGCAGTCCGAACGCGGGAGGGGGCACAGATACGCAGTATTTT
once,TRBV27,TRBJ2-1,-,CASSLWGVANNEQFF,TGTGCCAGCAGTTTATGGGGGGTTGCGAACAATGAGCAGTTCTTC